The 2 T cell receptor beta chains listed next were all sequenced from one sample in a study of CD8+ T cells in alopecia areata. Extraction and reverse transcription of RNA yielded cDNA as the sequencing template. Profiling relied on immunoSEQ multiplex PCR, and the TCRdb table lists in-frame clones only, not all of them. The sample gives more than 9,000 clones, around 62% of which show up once; roughly 13% is in the top ten. Collection of lesional scalp punch biopsies and peripheral blood was performed in alopecia areata patients. Specimen: skin. The receptors were sampled from a human donor with alopecia areata.

This clone was found once. The gene calls are TRBV7-1 and TRBJ2-5; TRBD2 agrees at 12 bases. TRBV7-1 is assigned to the ORF class and has an uncertain function. This CDR3 spans 15 amino acids. V lost 7 bases and J lost 4; bases outside the gene matches: 7. The CDR3 loop reads CASKSSGGAGETQYF. CDR3 nucleotides: TGTGCCAGCAAGTCTAGCGGGGGGGCCGGAGAGACCCAGTACTTC.

The chain is built from TRBV11-2 and TRBJ1-6, with D unclear. The CDR3 length is 16 residues. Between the trimmed V and J ends, which lost 6 bases and 0 bases, there was a span of 12 bases. Germline loops: CDR1 SGHAT, CDR2 FQNNGV. The chain's CDR3 is CASRFNTGSYNSPLHF. As DNA, the CDR3 is TGTGCCAGCAGATTTAACACGGGCTCCTATAATTCACCCCTCCACTTT.